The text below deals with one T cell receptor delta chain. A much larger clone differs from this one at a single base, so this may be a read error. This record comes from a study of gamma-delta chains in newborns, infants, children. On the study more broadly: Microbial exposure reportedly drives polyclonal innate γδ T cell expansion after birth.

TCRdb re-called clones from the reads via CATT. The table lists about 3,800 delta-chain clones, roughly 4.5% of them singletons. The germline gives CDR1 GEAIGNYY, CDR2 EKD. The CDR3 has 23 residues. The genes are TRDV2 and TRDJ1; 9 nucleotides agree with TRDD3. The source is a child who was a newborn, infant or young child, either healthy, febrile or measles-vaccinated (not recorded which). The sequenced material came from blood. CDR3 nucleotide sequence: TGTGCCTGTGACACCCTCCTTGGTGGGGACCTATTACTGGGGGAGACGTACACCGATAAACTCACCTTT. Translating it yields CACDTLLGGDLLLGETYTDKLTF.